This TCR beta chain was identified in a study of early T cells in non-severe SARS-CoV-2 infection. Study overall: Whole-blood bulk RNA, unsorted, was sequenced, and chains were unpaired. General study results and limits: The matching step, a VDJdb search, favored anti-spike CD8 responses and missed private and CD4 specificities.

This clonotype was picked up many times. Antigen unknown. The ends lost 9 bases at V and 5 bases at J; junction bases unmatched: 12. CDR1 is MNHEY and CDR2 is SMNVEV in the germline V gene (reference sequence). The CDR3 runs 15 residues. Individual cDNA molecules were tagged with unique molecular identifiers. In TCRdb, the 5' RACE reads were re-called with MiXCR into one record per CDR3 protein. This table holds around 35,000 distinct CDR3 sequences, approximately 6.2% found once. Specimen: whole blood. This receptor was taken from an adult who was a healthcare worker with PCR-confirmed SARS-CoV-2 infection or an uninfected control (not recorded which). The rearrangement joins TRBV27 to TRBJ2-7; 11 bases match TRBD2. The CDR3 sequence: CASCLSGRASDEQYF. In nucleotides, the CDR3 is TGTGCCAGTTGTCTTAGCGGGAGGGCCAGTGACGAGCAGTACTTC.